This T cell receptor (beta chain) comes out of a study of blood T cell repertoires in COVID-19. In the study overall: In each case, the material was cDNA or gDNA derived from T cells, B-cell-depleted T cells, or PBMCs.

Using immunoSEQ multiplex PCR, the repertoire was profiled, and TCRdb retains in-frame clones only, with some absent. Among fewer than 50,000 clones listed, more than 70% were seen once. The clonotype comes from a human donor in a cohort sampled during active COVID-19. The source material was peripheral blood.

The CDR3 DNA reads TGTGCCAGCAGCTTACAAGCGGGGGGCATTCAGTACTTC. Translating gives CASSLQAGGIQYF. J is TRBJ2-4 and V is TRBV7-2; 9 bases are shared with TRBD2. This CDR3 region has 13 residues. From germline, CDR1 is SGHTA and CDR2 FQGNSA. V was clipped by 2 bases and J by 9 bases; unmatched bases: 2.